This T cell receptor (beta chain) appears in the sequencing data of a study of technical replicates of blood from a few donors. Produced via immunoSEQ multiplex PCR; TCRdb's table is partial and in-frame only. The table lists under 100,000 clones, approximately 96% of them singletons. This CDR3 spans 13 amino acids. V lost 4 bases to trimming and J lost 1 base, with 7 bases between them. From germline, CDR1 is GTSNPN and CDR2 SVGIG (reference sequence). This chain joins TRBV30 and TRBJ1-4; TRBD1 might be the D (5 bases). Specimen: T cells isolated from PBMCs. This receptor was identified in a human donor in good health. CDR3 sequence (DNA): TGTGCCTGGACCCAGGGAACTAATGAAAAACTGTTTTTT. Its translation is CAWTQGTNEKLFF.